The T cell receptor (beta chain) under discussion was sequenced for a study of T cells after posttransplantation cyclophosphamide. Sequencing was performed with immunoSEQ multiplex PCR; in TCRdb, only in-frame clones are kept and a portion is missing. The data hold about 50,000 clones, with 85% to 95% observed a single time. J gave up 0 bases and V 4 bases, and 5 bases lay outside the gene matches. The V gene's germline CDR1 is SGHVS and CDR2 FNYEAQ. The CDR3 contains 18 residues. The V gene is TRBV7-6, the J gene TRBJ2-3, with 15 positions matching TRBD2. This clonotype originated in a woman in her 30s in good health and a related stem cell transplant donor. The sample was PBMCs. CDR3 DNA: TGTGCCAGCAGCTCTGGGACTAGCGGGGGGTTTAGCACAGATACGCAGTATTTT. Protein: CASSSGTSGGFSTDTQYF.